Sequencing of this T cell receptor (beta chain) was carried out in a study of blood T cells in healthy people across ages. Study in general: Template switching captured about one barcoded beta molecule per two T cells.

Using a J-beta primer mix together with a sample-barcoded 5' primer, a second PCR was run for roughly 6 to 11 cycles. Tags on each cDNA molecule came from a template-switch adaptor with 12 random nucleotides. A single record per CDR3 protein comes from TCRdb applying MiXCR to the 5' RACE reads. Counted here are about 580,000 distinct CDR3 sequences, roughly 43% occurring once; the ten biggest clones make up around 25%. V was cut by 0 bases and J by 9 bases, with 13 bases left in between. Germline V gives CDR1 SGHRS, CDR2 YFSETQ. The CDR3 has 14 amino acids. This clonotype was seen a handful of times. This receptor was identified in an elderly man in good health. Specimen: blood. The chain links TRBV5-1 to TRBJ2-1; D is ambiguous. The CDR3 region has the DNA TGCGCCAGCAGCTTGGACTCCCGGTCCGCTGAGCAGTTCTTC. Protein sequence: CASSLDSRSAEQFF.